This T cell receptor beta chain originates from a study of blood T cell repertoires in COVID-19 (TCRdb year 2020). For context, the study as a whole: Collaborator samples came from the United States, Italy and Spain and covered acute and convalescent phases of COVID-19. The material from the prospective study consisted of cDNA or gDNA derived from T cells, B-cell-depleted T cells, or PBMCs. Deeply sampled blood TCRbeta repertoires from subjects exposed to, actively infected with, or recovered from COVID-19 were included in the dataset. The repertoires were released in a freely available public database meant as a resource for research on the immune response to SARS-CoV-2. Samples came from the ongoing ImmuneRACE study (first 160 participants) plus 1,254 subjects from 6 global collaborators. Nearly every sample came with metadata listing a de-identified subject ID, COVID-19 status, age in years and sex. Where available, HLA class I and class II types were obtained from metadata supplied by the sample provider rather than from assay-based typing. Here is what the overall study found, with its caveats: Clinical and demographic metadata were provided uncurated, with the amount varying by source and participant.

Remarks on this clone: It lacks a known antigen. Base qualities were left out, and no much larger clone turns up one base away.

Trimming costs V 2 bases and J 5 bases, and their ends lie 15 bases apart. In the germline V gene, CDR1 corresponds to MNHNS and CDR2 to SASEGT. The CDR3 has 15 amino acids, counting the end cysteine and phenylalanine. Only the CDR3 region is kept as DNA, spanning 45 bases read in frame from base 1. The immunoSEQ Assay, a bias-controlled multiplex PCR, was used to amplify TCRbeta CDR3 regions from genomic DNA. The authors' analysis ran thus. The number of nucleated cells in each sample was estimated from the amplification of reference gene primers within the assay. To quantify the absolute abundance of each unique TCRbeta CDR3 rearrangement, sequence reads were collapsed and filtered. For each sample, productive Simpson clonality was calculated as the square root of Simpson's diversity index across productive rearrangements. TCRdb obtained this table from immuneACCESS and retained in-frame rearrangements with V and J assigned. These tables miss some clones; where compared with another copy, unresolved V genes account for less than half of the shortfall, and the remainder is unexplained. V and J calls and clone size are given by that table; D and trimming were obtained from the DNA. Counted in this sample were over 150,000 clones; less than 85% of them appeared once. The ten largest clonotypes hold 8% to 11% of the sample.

The collaborating institutions used their own protocols to collect whole blood in K2EDTA tubes. For TCRbeta analysis, collaborators shipped samples in one of three forms: frozen whole blood, isolated PBMCs, or DNA extracted from either of those sample types. The sequence was obtained from a woman older than 75 with active or convalescent COVID-19. Input material: peripheral blood. The chain uses TRBV6-1 and TRBJ1-1; the D gene assignment is ambiguous. The CDR3 loop reads CASSEPILGLTEAFF. In nucleotides, the sequence is TGTGCCAGCAGTGAACCCATTTTGGGCTTGACTGAAGCTTTCTTT.